This TCR beta chain stems from a study of blood T cell repertoires in COVID-19. As for the study in general: Two consecutive negative NP/OP PCR tests, clearance, or resolved symptoms defined Cohort 3 recovery. T cells, B-cell-depleted T cells, or PBMCs provided the cDNA or gDNA that served as material.

This clone turned up a few times. Data came from immunoSEQ multiplex PCR; TCRdb stores just in-frame clones and leaves some out. The sample gives some 180,000 clones, less than 80% of which show up once; roughly 19% is in the top ten. The V gene's germline CDR1 is SNHLY and CDR2 FYNNEI. V lost 8 bases and J 3 bases, leaving 13 bases between the germline ends. CDR3 length equals 13 residues. This chain links TRBV2 with TRBJ2-5; no clear D. This sequence originates from a woman between 70 and 85 years old in a cohort exposed to, infected with or recovered from COVID-19 (not recorded which). The specimen was PBMCs or T cells enriched from blood (not recorded which). CDR3 coding DNA: TGTGCCAGCGAGGCCAGAAGAGAAGAGACCCAGTACTTC. Its protein product is CASEARREETQYF.